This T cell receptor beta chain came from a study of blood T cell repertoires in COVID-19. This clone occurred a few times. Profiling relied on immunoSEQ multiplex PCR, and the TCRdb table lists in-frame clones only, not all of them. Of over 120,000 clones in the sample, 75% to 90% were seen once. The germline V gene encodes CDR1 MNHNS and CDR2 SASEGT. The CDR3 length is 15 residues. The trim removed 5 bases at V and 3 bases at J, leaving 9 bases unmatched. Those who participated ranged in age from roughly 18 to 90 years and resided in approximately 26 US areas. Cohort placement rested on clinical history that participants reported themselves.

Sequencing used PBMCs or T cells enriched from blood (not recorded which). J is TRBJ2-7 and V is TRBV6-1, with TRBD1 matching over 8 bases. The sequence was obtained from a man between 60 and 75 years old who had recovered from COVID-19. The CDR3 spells CASSNPGTGHYEQYF. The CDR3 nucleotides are TGTGCCAGCAGTAACCCCGGGACAGGCCACTACGAGCAGTACTTC.